The clone carrying this T cell receptor beta chain was found a few times. Its antigen is unidentified. The 5'RACE method, run with constant-segment primers, produced TCR alpha and TCR beta cDNA libraries (carrying sample barcodes and UMIs). TCRdb reprocessed the 5' RACE reads with MiXCR, giving one entry per CDR3 protein. The sample consists of under 300,000 distinct CDR3 sequences, around 15% of them appearing once. This sample is drawn from a study of T-cell memory formation after mild COVID-19. Germline-derived CDR1 and CDR2 are SGHRS and YFSETQ. The CDR3 has 14 residues. The V gene lost 4 bases and the J gene lost 6 bases, with 15 bases spanning the gap. Study-wide findings and caveats: Prior to infection, memory already included some responding clones, suggesting cross-reactive memory joined.

The rearrangement uses TRBV5-1 and TRBJ2-3; D is undetermined. The origin of this receptor is a man between 18 and 29 years old who had mild COVID-19 (a few samples of this study predate the infection). Cell type and time point are not known. Source material: PBMCs or a T cell subset sorted from them (not recorded which). The chain's CDR3 is CASSEKDSLDTQYF. The CDR3 DNA reads as TGCGCCAGCAGCGAGAAAGACTCCCTGGATACGCAGTATTTT.